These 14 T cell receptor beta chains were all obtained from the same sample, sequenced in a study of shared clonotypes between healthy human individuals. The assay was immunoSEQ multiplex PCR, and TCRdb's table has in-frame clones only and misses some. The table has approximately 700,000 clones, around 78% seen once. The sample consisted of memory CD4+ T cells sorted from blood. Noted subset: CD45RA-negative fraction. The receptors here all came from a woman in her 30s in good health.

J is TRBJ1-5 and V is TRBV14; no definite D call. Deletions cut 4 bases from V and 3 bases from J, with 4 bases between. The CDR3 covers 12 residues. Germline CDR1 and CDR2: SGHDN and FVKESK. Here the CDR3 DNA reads TGTGCCAGCAGCCTTACCAATCAGCCCCAGCATTTT. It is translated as CASSLTNQPQHF.

As DNA, the CDR3 is TGTGCCAGCAGCCTAATCGTAGGAAATGAGCAGTTCTTC. This codes for CASSLIVGNEQFF. This sequence joins TRBV4-2 and TRBJ2-1; D is unclear. CDR3 length equals 13 residues. The germline V gene encodes CDR1 LGHNA and CDR2 YNFKEQ. The V gene lost 4 bases and the J gene lost 7 bases, with 11 bases spanning the gap.

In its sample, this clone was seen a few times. CDR3 sequence reads: CASSPKRLNTDTQYF. Written as DNA, the CDR3 is TGTGCCAGTAGTCCCAAGCGTCTTAACACAGATACGCAGTATTTT. This rearrangement joins TRBV19 to TRBJ2-3; no reliable D call. This CDR3 region has 15 residues. Germline-derived CDR1 and CDR2 are LNHDA and SQIVND (reference sequence). Trimming removed 5 bases at V and 2 bases at J, with 14 bases between.

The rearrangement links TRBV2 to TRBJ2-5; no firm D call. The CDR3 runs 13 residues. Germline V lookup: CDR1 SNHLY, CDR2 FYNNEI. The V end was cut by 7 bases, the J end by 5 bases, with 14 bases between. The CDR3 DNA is TGTGCCAGCACCTTGGACCCTGCGGAGACCCAGTACTTC. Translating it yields CASTLDPAETQYF.

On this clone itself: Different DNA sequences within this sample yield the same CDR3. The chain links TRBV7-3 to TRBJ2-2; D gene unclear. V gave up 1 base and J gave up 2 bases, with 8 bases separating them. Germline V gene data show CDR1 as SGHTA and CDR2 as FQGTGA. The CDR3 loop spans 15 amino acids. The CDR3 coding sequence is TGTGCCAGCAGCTTAAACGGGCTTAACACCGGGGAGCTGTTTTTT. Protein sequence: CASSLNGLNTGELFF.

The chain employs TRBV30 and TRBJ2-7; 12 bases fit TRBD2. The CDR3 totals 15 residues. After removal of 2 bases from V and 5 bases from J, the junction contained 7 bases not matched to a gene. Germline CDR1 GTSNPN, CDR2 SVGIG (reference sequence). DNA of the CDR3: TGTGCCTGGAGTCTAGCGGGAGGGCCGTCGGACGAGCAGTACTTC. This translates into CAWSLAGGPSDEQYF.

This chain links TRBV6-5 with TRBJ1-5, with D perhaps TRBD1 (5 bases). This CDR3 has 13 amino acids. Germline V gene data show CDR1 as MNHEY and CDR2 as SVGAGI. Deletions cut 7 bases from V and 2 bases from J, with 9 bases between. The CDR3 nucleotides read TGTGCCAGCAAGGCGGGGGGCAATCAGCCCCAGCATTTT. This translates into CASKAGGNQPQHF.

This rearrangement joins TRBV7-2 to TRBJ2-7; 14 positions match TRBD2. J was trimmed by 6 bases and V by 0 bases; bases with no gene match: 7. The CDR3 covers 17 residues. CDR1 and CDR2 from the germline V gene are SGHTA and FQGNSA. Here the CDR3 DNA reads TGTGCCAGCAGCTTAGCGAGCGGACTAGCGGGAGGAGGCGAGCAGTACTTC. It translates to CASSLASGLAGGGEQYF.

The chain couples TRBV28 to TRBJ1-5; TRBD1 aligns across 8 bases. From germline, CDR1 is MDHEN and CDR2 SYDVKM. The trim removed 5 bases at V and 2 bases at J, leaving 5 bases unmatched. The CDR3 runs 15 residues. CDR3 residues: CASSKTGGRNQPQHF. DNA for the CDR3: TGTGCCAGCAGTAAAACAGGGGGGCGCAATCAGCCCCAGCATTTT.

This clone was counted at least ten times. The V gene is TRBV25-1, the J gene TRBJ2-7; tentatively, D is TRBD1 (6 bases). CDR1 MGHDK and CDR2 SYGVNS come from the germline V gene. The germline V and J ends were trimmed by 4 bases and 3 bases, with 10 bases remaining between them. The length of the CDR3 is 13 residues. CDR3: CASSGRGHYEQYF. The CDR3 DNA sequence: TGTGCCAGCAGTGGACGGGGACACTACGAGCAGTACTTC.

The DNA of the CDR3 is TGTGCCAGCAGTTTATTCGGACAGGGCTTTTACCCCCAGCATTTT. This gives the protein CASSLFGQGFYPQHF. The gene calls are TRBV28 and TRBJ1-5, with 8 bases lining up with TRBD1. Trimming removed 1 base from V and 10 bases from J; junction bases left unmatched: 9. This CDR3 region has 15 residues. The germline gives CDR1 MDHEN, CDR2 SYDVKM.

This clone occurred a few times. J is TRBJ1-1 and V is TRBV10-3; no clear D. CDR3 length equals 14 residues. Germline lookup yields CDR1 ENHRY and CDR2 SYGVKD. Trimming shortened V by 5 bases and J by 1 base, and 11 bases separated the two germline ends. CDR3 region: CAISPHTENTEAFF. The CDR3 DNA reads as TGTGCCATCAGTCCACACACAGAGAACACTGAAGCTTTCTTT.

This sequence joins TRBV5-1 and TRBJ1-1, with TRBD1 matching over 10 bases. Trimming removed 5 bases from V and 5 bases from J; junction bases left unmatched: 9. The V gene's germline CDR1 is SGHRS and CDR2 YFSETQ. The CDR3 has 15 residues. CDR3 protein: CASRFGQGVDTEAFF. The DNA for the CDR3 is TGCGCCAGCAGATTCGGACAGGGGGTTGATACTGAAGCTTTCTTT.

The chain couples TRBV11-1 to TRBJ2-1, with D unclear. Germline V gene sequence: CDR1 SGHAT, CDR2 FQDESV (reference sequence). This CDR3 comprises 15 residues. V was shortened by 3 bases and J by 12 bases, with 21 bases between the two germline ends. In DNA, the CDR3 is TGTGCCAGCAGCTTCTCGTTAGGACGCACAATTGGGCAGTTCTTC. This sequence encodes CASSFSLGRTIGQFF. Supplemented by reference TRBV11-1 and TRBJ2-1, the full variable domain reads EAEVAQSPRYKITEKSQAVAFWCDPISGHATLYWYRQILGQGPELLVQFQDESVVDDSQLPKDRFSAERLKGVDSTLKIQPAELGDSAMYLCASSFSLGRTIGQFFGPGTRLTVL.